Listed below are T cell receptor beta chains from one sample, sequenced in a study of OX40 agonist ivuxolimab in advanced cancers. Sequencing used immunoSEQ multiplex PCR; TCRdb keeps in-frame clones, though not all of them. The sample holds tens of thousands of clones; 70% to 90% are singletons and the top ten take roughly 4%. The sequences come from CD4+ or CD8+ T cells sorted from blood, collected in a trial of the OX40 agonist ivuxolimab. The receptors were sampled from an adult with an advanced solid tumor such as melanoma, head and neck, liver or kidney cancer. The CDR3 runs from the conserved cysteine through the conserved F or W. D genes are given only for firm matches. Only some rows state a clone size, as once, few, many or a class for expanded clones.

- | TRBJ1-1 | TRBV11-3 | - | CASSGGPAEAFF | TGTGCCAGCAGCGGGGGGCCGGCTGAAGCTTTCTTT
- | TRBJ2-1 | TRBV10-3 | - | CAISEQASVNEQFF | TGTGCCATCAGTGAACAGGCTAGCGTAAATGAGCAGTTCTTC
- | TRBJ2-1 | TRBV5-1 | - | CASSLEGPGGLHEQFF | TGCGCCAGCAGCTTGGAAGGTCCTGGGGGGTTGCATGAGCAGTTCTTC
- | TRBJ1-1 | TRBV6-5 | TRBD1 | CASRLTGLNTEAFF | TGTGCCAGCAGGTTGACAGGGTTGAACACTGAAGCTTTCTTT
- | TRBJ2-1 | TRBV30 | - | CAWRPTYNEQFF | TGTGCCTGGAGGCCAACTTACAATGAGCAGTTCTTC
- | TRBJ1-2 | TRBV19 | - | CASSIGPDYGYTF | TGTGCCAGTAGTATCGGGCCTGACTATGGCTACACCTTC
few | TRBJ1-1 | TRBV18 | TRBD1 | CASSPPGQGADTEAFF | TGTGCCAGCTCACCACCAGGACAGGGGGCCGACACTGAAGCTTTCTTT
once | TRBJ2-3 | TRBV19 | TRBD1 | CASSPGQATSTDTQYF | TGTGCCAGTAGTCCCGGACAGGCGACTAGCACAGATACGCAGTATTTT
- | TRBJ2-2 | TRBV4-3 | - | CASSLGRNTGELFF | TGCGCCAGCAGCCTTGGACGTAACACCGGGGAGCTGTTTTTT
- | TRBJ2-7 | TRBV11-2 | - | CASSLDYRGPYEQYF | TGTGCCAGCAGCTTAGATTATAGGGGCCCGTACGAGCAGTACTTC
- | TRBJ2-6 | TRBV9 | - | CASSVGSNHGANVLTF | TGTGCCAGCAGCGTAGGTAGCAATCACGGGGCCAACGTCCTGACTTTC
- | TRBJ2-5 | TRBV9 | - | CASSVGIQGGETQYF | TGTGCCAGCAGCGTAGGTATCCAGGGCGGAGAGACCCAGTACTTC
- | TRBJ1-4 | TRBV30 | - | CAWKGWGEKLFF | TGTGCCTGGAAAGGGTGGGGCGAAAAACTGTTTTTT
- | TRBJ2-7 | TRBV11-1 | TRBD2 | CASRQLAGKYEQYF | TGTGCCAGCAGACAACTAGCGGGAAAGTACGAGCAGTACTTC
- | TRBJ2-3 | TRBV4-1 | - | CASRPTPLEDTQYF | TGCGCCAGCAGACCAACTCCTCTGGAGGATACGCAGTATTTT
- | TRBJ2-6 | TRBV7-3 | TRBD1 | CASSFGQVSGANVLTF | TGTGCCAGCAGCTTTGGACAGGTCTCTGGGGCCAACGTCCTGACTTTC
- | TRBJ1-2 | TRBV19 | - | CASKLGSNYGYTF | TGTGCCAGTAAATTAGGGTCTAACTATGGCTACACCTTC
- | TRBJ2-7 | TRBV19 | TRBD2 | CASSAPGTSGTYEQYF | TGTGCCAGTAGTGCCCCCGGGACTAGCGGGACCTACGAGCAGTACTTC
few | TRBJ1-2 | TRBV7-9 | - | CASSLENYGYTF | TGTGCCAGCAGCTTAGAAAACTATGGCTACACCTTC
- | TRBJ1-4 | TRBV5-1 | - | CASSEGTEFNEKLFF | TGCGCCAGCAGCGAAGGGACTGAATTTAATGAAAAACTGTTTTTT
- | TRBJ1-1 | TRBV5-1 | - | CASSLYDRENTEAFF | TGCGCCAGCAGCTTGTATGACAGAGAAAACACTGAAGCTTTCTTT
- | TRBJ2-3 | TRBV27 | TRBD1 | CASSPSGGDSGKTQYF | TGTGCCAGCAGTCCTTCAGGGGGCGACTCAGGGAAGACGCAGTATTTT
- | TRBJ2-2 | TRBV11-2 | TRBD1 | CASSLRDRGPTGELFF | TGTGCCAGCAGCTTAAGGGACAGGGGACCTACCGGGGAGCTGTTTTTT
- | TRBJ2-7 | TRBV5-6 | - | CASSHGSLGSYEQYF | TGTGCCAGCAGCCACGGGTCACTCGGGTCCTACGAGCAGTACTTC
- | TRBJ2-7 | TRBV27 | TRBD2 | CASSLKGLAALIYEQYF | TGTGCCAGCAGTTTAAAAGGACTAGCGGCCTTAATCTACGAGCAGTACTTC
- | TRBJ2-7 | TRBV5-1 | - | CASSWSRPMAEEQYF | TGCGCCAGCAGCTGGTCGAGGCCAATGGCAGAAGAGCAGTACTTC
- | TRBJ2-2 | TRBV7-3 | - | CASKSGQNTGELFF | TGTGCCAGCAAATCGGGACAGAACACCGGGGAGCTGTTTTTT
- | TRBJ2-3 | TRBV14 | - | CASSQGYGSDTQYF | TGTGCCAGCAGCCAAGGGTATGGGTCGGATACGCAGTATTTT
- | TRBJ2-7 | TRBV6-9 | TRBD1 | CASSFSRTGVGEQYF | TGTGCCAGCAGTTTTTCCCGCACAGGGGTAGGCGAGCAGTACTTC
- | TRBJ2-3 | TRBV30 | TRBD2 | CAWTRGSGSGDTQYF | TGTGCCTGGACCCGGGGTAGCGGGAGTGGAGATACGCAGTATTTT
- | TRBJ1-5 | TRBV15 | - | CATSSGMTKSNQPQHF | TGTGCCACCAGCTCCGGTATGACCAAAAGCAATCAGCCCCAGCATTTT
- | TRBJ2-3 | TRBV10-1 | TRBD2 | CASSDLTSGSTDTQYF | TGCGCCAGCAGTGACTTGACTAGCGGGAGTACAGATACGCAGTATTTT
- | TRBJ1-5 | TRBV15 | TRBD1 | CATSSGGQGVPQPQHF | TGTGCCACCAGTTCTGGGGGACAGGGGGTGCCTCAGCCCCAGCATTTT
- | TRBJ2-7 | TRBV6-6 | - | CASSYSMGDNYEQYF | TGTGCCAGCAGTTACTCGATGGGGGACAACTACGAGCAGTACTTC
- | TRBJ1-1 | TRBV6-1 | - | CASSEGQGNTEAFF | TGTGCCAGCAGTGAAGGACAAGGGAACACTGAAGCTTTCTTT
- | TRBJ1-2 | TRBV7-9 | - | CASSLAVTHGYTF | TGTGCCAGCAGCTTAGCGGTAACACATGGCTACACCTTC
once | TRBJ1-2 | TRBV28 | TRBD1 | CASSFSSGGFDGYTF | TGTGCCAGCAGTTTTTCATCAGGGGGCTTTGATGGCTACACCTTC
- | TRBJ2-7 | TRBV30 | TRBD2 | CAWSFRLASYEQYF | TGTGCCTGGAGTTTCCGACTAGCCTCCTACGAGCAGTACTTC